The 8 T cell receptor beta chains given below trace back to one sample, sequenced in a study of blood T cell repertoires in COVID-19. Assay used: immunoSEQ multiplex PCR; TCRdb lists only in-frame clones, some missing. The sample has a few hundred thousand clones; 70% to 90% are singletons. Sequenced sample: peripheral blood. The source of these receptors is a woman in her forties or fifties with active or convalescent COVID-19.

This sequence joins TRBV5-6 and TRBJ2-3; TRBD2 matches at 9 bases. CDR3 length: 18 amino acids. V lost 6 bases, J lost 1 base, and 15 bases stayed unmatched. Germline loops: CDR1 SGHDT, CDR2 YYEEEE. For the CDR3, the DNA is TGTGCCAGCACCAGCTTGGTTCGCGGGAGGGGAGGCACAGATACGCAGTATTTT. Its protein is CASTSLVRGRGGTDTQYF.

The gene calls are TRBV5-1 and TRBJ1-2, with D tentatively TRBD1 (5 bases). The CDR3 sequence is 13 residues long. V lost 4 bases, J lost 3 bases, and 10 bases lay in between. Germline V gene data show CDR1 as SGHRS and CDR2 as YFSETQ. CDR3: CASSTTGDYGYTF. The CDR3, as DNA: TGCGCCAGCAGCACAACAGGAGACTATGGCTACACCTTC.

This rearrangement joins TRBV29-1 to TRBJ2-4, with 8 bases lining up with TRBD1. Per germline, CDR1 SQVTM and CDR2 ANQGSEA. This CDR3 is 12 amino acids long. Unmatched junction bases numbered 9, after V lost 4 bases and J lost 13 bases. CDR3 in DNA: TGCAGCGTTGGACCCACAGGGGGTCAACAGTACTTC. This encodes CSVGPTGGQQYF.

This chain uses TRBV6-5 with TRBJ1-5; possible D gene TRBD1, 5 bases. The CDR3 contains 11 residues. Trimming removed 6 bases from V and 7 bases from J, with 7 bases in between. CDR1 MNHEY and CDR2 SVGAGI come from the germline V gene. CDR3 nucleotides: TGTGCCAGCAGCCCAGGGCAGCCCCAGCATTTT. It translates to CASSPGQPQHF.

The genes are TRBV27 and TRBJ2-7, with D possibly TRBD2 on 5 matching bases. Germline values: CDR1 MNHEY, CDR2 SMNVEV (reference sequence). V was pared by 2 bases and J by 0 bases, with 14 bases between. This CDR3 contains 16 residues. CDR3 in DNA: TGTGCCAGCAGTTTAACCCCCCCTAGCTTCTCCTACGAGCAGTACTTC. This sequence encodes CASSLTPPSFSYEQYF.

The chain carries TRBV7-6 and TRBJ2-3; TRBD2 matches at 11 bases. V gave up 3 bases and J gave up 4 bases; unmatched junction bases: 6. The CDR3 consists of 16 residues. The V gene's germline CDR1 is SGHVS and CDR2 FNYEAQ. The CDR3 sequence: CASSLFSGRVADTQYF. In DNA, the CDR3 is TGTGCCAGCAGCTTGTTTAGCGGGAGGGTCGCAGATACGCAGTATTTT.

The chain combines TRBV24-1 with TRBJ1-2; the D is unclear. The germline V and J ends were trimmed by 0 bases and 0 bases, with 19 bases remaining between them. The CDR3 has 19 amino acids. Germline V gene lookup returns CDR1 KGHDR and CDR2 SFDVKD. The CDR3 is CATSDLRQNLPASNYGYTF. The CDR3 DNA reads TGTGCCACCAGTGATTTGAGGCAGAACCTTCCAGCGTCTAACTATGGCTACACCTTC.

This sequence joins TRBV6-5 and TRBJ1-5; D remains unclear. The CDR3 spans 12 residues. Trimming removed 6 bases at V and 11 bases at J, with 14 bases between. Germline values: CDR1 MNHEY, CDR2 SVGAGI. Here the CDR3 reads CASSRGGLAQHF. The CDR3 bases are TGTGCCAGCAGCCGCGGAGGCTTGGCCCAGCATTTT.